This T cell receptor (beta chain) emerged from a study of shared clonotypes between healthy human individuals. The germline gives CDR1 MDHEN, CDR2 SYDVKM. There are 14 residues in the CDR3. The trim removed 6 bases at V and 4 bases at J, leaving 5 bases unmatched. Positively selected for CCR7, the CD45RO-negative cells used as naive CD8 cells excluded terminally differentiated effector memory CD45RA+ cells. Data came from immunoSEQ multiplex PCR; TCRdb stores just in-frame clones and leaves some out. The table has about 550,000 clones, 95% to 96% seen once. The V call is TRBV28, the J call TRBJ2-3; 9 bases map to TRBD2. The specimen sequenced was naive CD8+ T cells sorted from blood. The TCR originated in a woman in her thirties in good health. The CDR3 DNA follows: TGTGCCAGCAGGTTAGCGGGAGAGTCAGATACGCAGTATTTT. Protein sequence: CASRLAGESDTQYF.